This T cell receptor beta chain was documented in a study of beta chain features in type 1 diabetes. Expressed TCRB transcripts were sequenced because the isolated RNA had all been reverse transcribed beforehand. Clones were sequenced by immunoSEQ multiplex PCR, and TCRdb holds only the in-frame ones, with some missing. The sample has hundreds of thousands of clones, approximately 15% seen once. Notes on this clone: Its target is unknown.

The study, taken as a whole, reports: Possible PCR preference for shorter templates applied equally to patients and controls. Type 1 diabetes patients showed fewer insertions and more deletions at VDJ junctions. Still unanswered here is whether HLA type influences TCRB rearrangement.

The clonotype comes from a man younger than 45 in good health. Sequencing was performed on naive CD4+ T cells from blood.

The CDR3: CASSEWRGGTDTQYF. CDR3 coding DNA: TGTGCCAGCAGTGAATGGCGCGGGGGGACAGATACGCAGTATTTT. V gene TRBV25-1 combines with J gene TRBJ2-3; 8 positions match TRBD2. V gave up 1 base and J gave up 3 bases; unmatched junction bases: 3. CDR3 length equals 15 residues. Germline V lookup: CDR1 MGHDK, CDR2 SYGVNS.